This T cell receptor (beta chain) is drawn from a study of T cells in Graves' hyperthyroidism and ophthalmopathy. Turning to the study itself: Prior to any treatment, at the point of initial diagnosis, peripheral blood was collected. Study findings and constraints: A median around 6.8 months before onset, the model predicted ophthalmopathy.

Details on this clonotype: Antigen specificity is unknown.

CDR3 length: 14 amino acids. Trimming cost V 3 bases and J 4 bases; bases outside gene matches: 5. Germline lookup yields CDR1 SGHRS and CDR2 YFSETQ. The PBMCs were sourced from fresh peripheral blood (less than 11 ml). What was amplified from RNA transcripts were TCR beta CDR3 regions. HTBI primers were employed in a first-round RT-PCR of the TCR CDR3. TCRdb processed the multiplex PCR reads anew with MiXCR; each CDR3 protein has one entry. The repertoire holds around 540,000 distinct CDR3 sequences, with about 16% as singletons. Input material: blood. The clonotype comes from a woman aged 30 to 39 with Graves' ophthalmopathy. The chain is built from TRBV5-1 and TRBJ2-7, with 9 bases identical to TRBD1. CDR3 sequence: CASSSHRGQYEQYF. The CDR3 DNA reads TGCGCCAGCAGCTCGCACAGGGGGCAGTACGAGCAGTACTTC.